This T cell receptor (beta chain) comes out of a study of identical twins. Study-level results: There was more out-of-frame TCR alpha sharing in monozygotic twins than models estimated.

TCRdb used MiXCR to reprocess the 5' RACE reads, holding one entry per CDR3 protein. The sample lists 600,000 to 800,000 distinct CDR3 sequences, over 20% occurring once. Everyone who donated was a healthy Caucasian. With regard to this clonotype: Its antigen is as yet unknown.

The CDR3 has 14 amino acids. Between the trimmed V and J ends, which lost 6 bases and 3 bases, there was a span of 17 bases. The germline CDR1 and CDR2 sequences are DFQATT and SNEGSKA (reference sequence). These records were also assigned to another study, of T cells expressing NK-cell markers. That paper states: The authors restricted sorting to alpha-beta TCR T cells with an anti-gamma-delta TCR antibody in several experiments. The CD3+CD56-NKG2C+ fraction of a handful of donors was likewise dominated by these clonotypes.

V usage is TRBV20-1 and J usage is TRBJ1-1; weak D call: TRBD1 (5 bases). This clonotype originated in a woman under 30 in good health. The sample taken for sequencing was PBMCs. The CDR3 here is CSAPGQGRYTEAFF. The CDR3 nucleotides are TGCAGTGCCCCAGGGCAGGGACGATACACTGAAGCTTTCTTT.